Listed here are 4 T cell receptor beta chains from one sample, sequenced in a study of OX40 agonist ivuxolimab in advanced cancers. The repertoire was sequenced with immunoSEQ multiplex PCR; TCRdb's copy has only in-frame clones and lacks some. The sample contains tens of thousands of clones, approximately 92% of which appear only once. The sequencing used CD4+ or CD8+ T cells sorted from blood, collected in a trial of the OX40 agonist ivuxolimab. The receptors originated from an adult with an advanced solid tumor such as melanoma, head and neck, liver or kidney cancer.

The chain joins TRBV27 to TRBJ1-2; D is unclear. CDR1 is MNHEY, CDR2 SMNVEV, per germline (reference sequence). The CDR3 runs to 14 residues. Between the trimmed V and J ends, which lost 6 bases and 6 bases, there was a span of 17 bases. CDR3 amino acids: CASRASARTNGYTF. The CDR3 DNA sequence: TGTGCCAGCAGGGCCTCGGCGCGGACGAATGGCTACACCTTC.

This chain uses TRBV4-3 with TRBJ1-1; D uncertain. CDR1 and CDR2 (germline): LGHNA, YSLEER. The CDR3 has 14 residues. The ends were cut back, 4 bases at V and 3 bases at J, with 12 bases in the middle. The CDR3 sequence: CASSLLLLDTEAFF. CDR3 in DNA: TGCGCCAGCAGCCTTCTACTCCTGGACACTGAAGCTTTCTTT.

The rearrangement links TRBV11-2 to TRBJ2-1, with 7 bases that match TRBD2. Germline loops: CDR1 SGHAT, CDR2 FQNNGV. CDR3 length: 15 residues. After removal of 3 bases from V and 9 bases from J, the junction contained 11 bases not matched to a gene. CDR3 coding DNA: TGTGCCAGCAGCTTGGCTAGCGGCCCAAGTGGTGAGCAGTTCTTC. Its protein product is CASSLASGPSGEQFF.

This clone was recorded once. The V call is TRBV10-2, the J call TRBJ2-2; TRBD1 agrees at 9 bases. Unmatched junction bases numbered 4, after V lost 5 bases and J lost 3 bases. Germline V CDR1 and CDR2: WSHSY, SAAADI. This CDR3 is 15 amino acids long. The CDR3 DNA reads as TGCGCCAGCAGTCACAGGGGGCAGGACACCGGGGAGCTGTTTTTT. Protein sequence: CASSHRGQDTGELFF.